What follows describes a single T cell receptor (beta chain). Produced via immunoSEQ multiplex PCR; TCRdb's table is partial and in-frame only. Of about 220,000 clones in the sample, about 93% were seen once. Trimming took off 1 base at V and 0 bases at J, with 9 bases between the two ends. CDR1 LGHNA and CDR2 YSLEER come from the germline V gene. The CDR3 totals 15 residues. The data are from a study of control samples from healthy donors and cancer patients. The J gene is TRBJ1-2, the V gene TRBV4-3; no clear D gene. Material: blood. This clonotype was obtained from a man over 45 in good health. The CDR3: CASSQAGGANYGYTF. DNA for the CDR3: TGCGCCAGCAGCCAAGCGGGCGGGGCTAACTATGGCTACACCTTC.